A single sample is the source of the 9 T cell receptor beta chains below, sequenced in a study of human T cells and chemical hapten exposure. The time point: patch test 2, 6 weeks after DPC sensitization. Treatment denoted: therapeutic diphenylcyclopropenone sensitization with weekly scalp DPC. A single record per CDR3 protein comes from TCRdb applying MiXCR to the RACE reads. The sample yields approximately 120,000 distinct CDR3 sequences, 9% to 9.5% seen once. Material: whole blood, obtained in connection with sensitization to the hapten diphenylcyclopropenone (DPC). These receptors came from a woman aged 40-49 years with alopecia areata. Some clones in this sample may be carry-over from other donors' samples.

This clonotype has just a few counts. This chain uses TRBV4-2 with TRBJ1-2; 9 bases map to TRBD1. The V gene end was trimmed by 3 bases and the J gene end by 0 bases; junction bases not matched to a gene: 8. The length of the CDR3 is 17 residues. Germline lookup yields CDR1 LGHNA and CDR2 YNFKEQ. The CDR3 sequence: CASSHAGQGLSNYGYTF. Here the CDR3 DNA reads TGTGCCAGCAGCCATGCGGGACAGGGCCTTTCTAACTATGGCTACACCTTC.

This clonotype was counted ten times or more. The rearrangement links TRBV29-1 to TRBJ1-5; 8 bases match TRBD1. Per the germline V gene, CDR1 is SQVTM and CDR2 is ANQGSEA. Trimming at V came to 6 bases and at J to 7 bases, leaving 8 bases not matched to a gene. CDR3 length: 13 amino acids. This CDR3 is CSVEQGGGQPQHF. The CDR3 DNA follows: TGCAGCGTAGAACAGGGGGGAGGCCAGCCCCAGCATTTT.

This rearrangement joins TRBV5-1 to TRBJ2-7, with TRBD1 identical over 7 bases. V shed 0 bases and J 6 bases; nucleotides not matched to a gene: 6. Per germline, CDR1 SGHRS and CDR2 YFSETQ. The CDR3 sequence is 14 residues long. CDR3 nucleotide sequence: TGCGCCAGCAGCTTGGTGACAGGGCGAGGCGAGCAGTACTTC. It translates to CASSLVTGRGEQYF.

This clonotype was seen a handful of times. The chain has TRBV29-1 and TRBJ1-2; 7 bases align to TRBD1. This CDR3 contains 12 residues. V gave up 0 bases and J gave up 8 bases; unmatched junction bases: 3. CDR1 SQVTM and CDR2 ANQGSEA come from the germline V gene. The CDR3 region has the DNA TGCAGCGTTGAAGACTCAGGGGGAGGCTACACCTTC. It yields the protein CSVEDSGGGYTF. The variable domain in full, with the rest retrieved from reference TRBV29-1 and TRBJ1-2, is SAVISQKPSRDICQRGTSLTIQCQVDSQVTMMFWYRQQPGQSLTLIATANQGSEATYESGFVIDKFPISRPNLTFSTLTVSNMSPEDSSIYLCSVEDSGGGYTFGSGTRLTVV.

This clonotype was counted a single time. The gene calls are TRBV29-1 and TRBJ1-2; D is possibly TRBD1 (6 bases). V lost 7 bases and J lost 2, with 14 bases in between. The CDR3 loop spans 13 amino acids. Germline V gene lookup returns CDR1 SQVTM and CDR2 ANQGSEA. Here the CDR3 reads CSAHREENYGYTF. The CDR3 nucleotides read TGCAGCGCTCACAGGGAGGAGAACTATGGCTACACCTTC.

The chain employs TRBV6-2 or TRBV6-3 and TRBJ2-7, with 7 bases fitting TRBD2. CDR3 size: 14 residues. Germline loops: CDR1 MNHEY, CDR2 SVGEGT. Trimming took 7 bases from V and 2 from J; bases not matched to a gene: 8. As DNA, the CDR3 is TGTGCCAGCACCGTACGGGGGACTACCTACGAGCAGTACTTC. This translates into CASTVRGTTYEQYF.

This clonotype was counted at least ten times. The rearrangement joins TRBV7-2 to TRBJ2-3; maybe TRBD2 (5 bases). V was shortened by 5 bases and J by 2 bases, with 11 bases between the two germline ends. This CDR3 has 14 amino acids. Looked up from germline, CDR1 is SGHTA and CDR2 is FQGNSA. In DNA form, the CDR3 reads TGTGCCAGCAGCAGTCGGCGGGTCACAGATACGCAGTATTTT. Its protein product is CASSSRRVTDTQYF. Together with reference TRBV7-2 and TRBJ2-3, the CDR3 gives the full variable domain: GAGVSQSPSNKVTEKGKDVELRCDPISGHTALYWYRQSLGQGLEFLIYFQGNSAPDKSGLPSDRFSAERTGGSVSTLTIQRTQQEDSAVYLCASSSRRVTDTQYFGPGTRLTVL.

In regard to this clonotype: At one end, the junction sequence differs from germline, possibly due to a read error. The chain carries TRBV3-1 and TRBJ1-1; TRBD1 might be the D (5 bases). Looked up from germline, CDR1 is LGHDT and CDR2 is YNNKEL (reference sequence). CDR3 length equals 13 residues. As DNA, the CDR3 is TGTGCCAGCAGCAAAGAAGGGACCCCGAGGGCTTTCTTT. Protein: CASSKEGTPRAFF.

This chain connects TRBV7-2 to TRBJ2-1; the match to TRBD2 covers 10 bases. The V gene's germline CDR1 is SGHTA and CDR2 FQGNSA. Losses at the gene ends were 3 bases for V and 3 bases for J; bases not matched to a gene: 2. The CDR3 length is 15 residues. CDR3 sequence (DNA): TGTGCCAGCAGCTTTCAGCGGGGGGGCTACAATGAGCAGTTCTTC. It encodes CASSFQRGGYNEQFF.